A selection of T cell receptor beta chains follows, all from one sample in a study of shared clonotypes between healthy human individuals. Clones were sequenced by immunoSEQ multiplex PCR, and TCRdb holds only the in-frame ones, with some missing. The data show roughly 770,000 clones, 90% to 98% seen once. Sequencing used naive CD8+ T cells sorted from blood. The receptor source for this set is a young man in good health. CDR3s include the opening cysteine and the closing phenylalanine or tryptophan. Fields, in order: J gene, V gene, D gene, clone size, CDR3 protein, CDR3 DNA. D genes are given only for firm matches. Rows give clone size only sometimes, using once, few, many, or a class for an expanded clone.

TRBJ2-7	TRBV27	NA	NA	CASSLKRSYEQYF	TGTGCCAGCAGTTTGAAGCGTTCCTACGAGCAGTACTTC
TRBJ2-1	TRBV15	NA	NA	CATSDPYNEQFF	TGTGCCACCAGCGACCCTTACAATGAGCAGTTCTTC
TRBJ2-1	TRBV27	TRBD1	NA	CASSLQGGNSYNEQFF	TGTGCCAGCAGTCTACAGGGGGGCAACTCCTACAATGAGCAGTTCTTC
TRBJ2-2	TRBV29-1	NA	NA	CSVVAQGPGTGELFF	TGCAGCGTTGTAGCCCAGGGTCCCGGGACCGGGGAGCTGTTTTTT
TRBJ1-2	TRBV27	NA	NA	CASSFGQSYGYTF	TGTGCCAGCAGTTTCGGTCAGAGCTATGGCTACACCTTC
TRBJ2-3	TRBV7-7	TRBD2	NA	CASSLGLAPTDTQYF	TGTGCTAGCAGCTTAGGACTAGCCCCGACAGATACGCAGTATTTT
TRBJ2-1	TRBV28	NA	NA	CASGYRDPSNEQFF	TGTGCCAGCGGATACAGGGATCCCTCCAATGAGCAGTTCTTC
TRBJ1-1	TRBV13	NA	NA	CASSLVGPGYKGGTEAFF	TGTGCCAGCAGCTTAGTGGGCCCAGGGTATAAAGGAGGCACTGAAGCTTTCTTT
TRBJ2-3	TRBV9	NA	NA	CASNYLGTLPDTQYF	TGTGCCAGCAATTACCTGGGGACCTTACCAGATACGCAGTATTTT
TRBJ2-2	TRBV7-8	TRBD2	NA	CASSLEPGLVVDTGELFF	TGTGCCAGCAGCTTAGAACCGGGACTAGTGGTTGACACCGGGGAGCTGTTTTTT
TRBJ2-7	TRBV7-9	NA	NA	CASSLGRAGEQYF	TGTGCCAGCAGCTTAGGCAGGGCGGGCGAGCAGTACTTC
TRBJ2-3	TRBV29-1	TRBD2	NA	CSVVASGPADTQYF	TGCAGCGTTGTCGCTAGCGGACCTGCCGATACGCAGTATTTT
TRBJ1-5	TRBV27	TRBD1	NA	CASSFIRTGGFGNQPQHF	TGTGCCAGCAGTTTTATACGCACAGGGGGTTTCGGGAATCAGCCCCAGCATTTT
TRBJ2-7	TRBV7-9	NA	once	CASSLGSWEQYF	TGTGCCAGCAGCCTCGGGTCTTGGGAGCAGTACTTC
TRBJ2-7	TRBV28	NA	once	CASSLSGRDREQYF	TGTGCCAGCAGTTTATCTGGCAGGGATAGGGAGCAGTACTTC
TRBJ2-1	TRBV5-1	TRBD2	NA	CASSLSSGTSGQFF	TGCGCCAGCAGCTTGTCTTCCGGGACTAGCGGACAGTTCTTC
TRBJ2-1	TRBV11-2	TRBD2	few	CASSSGLAGGLGYEQFF	TGTGCCAGCAGCTCGGGACTAGCGGGAGGTCTAGGCTATGAGCAGTTCTTC
TRBJ1-5	TRBV11-2	NA	NA	CASSPTGGNQPQHF	TGTGCCAGCAGCCCTACCGGCGGCAATCAGCCCCAGCATTTT
TRBJ2-7	TRBV7-7	NA	NA	CASSPLGGTYEQYF	TGTGCTAGCAGCCCATTGGGGGGCACCTACGAGCAGTACTTC
TRBJ1-4	TRBV7-9	NA	once	CASTPSDAGRRKLFF	TGTGCCAGCACCCCTTCAGATGCAGGGAGAAGAAAACTGTTTTTT
TRBJ2-1	TRBV7-9	TRBD1	NA	CASRPGQGFNEQFF	TGTGCCAGCAGGCCGGGACAGGGTTTTAATGAGCAGTTCTTC
TRBJ1-1	TRBV7-8	NA	NA	CASSLEVPAVRGAFF	TGTGCCAGCAGCTTAGAGGTCCCGGCAGTAAGAGGGGCTTTCTTT
TRBJ2-7	TRBV14	TRBD1	NA	CASSQEEQGFSYEQYF	TGTGCCAGCAGCCAAGAGGAACAGGGGTTTAGCTACGAGCAGTACTTC
TRBJ2-1	TRBV27	NA	NA	CASSLSRRLPYNEQFF	TGTGCCAGCAGTTTATCGCGGCGGTTGCCTTACAATGAGCAGTTCTTC
TRBJ2-1	TRBV7-9	NA	once	CASSFPRGGNEQFF	TGTGCCAGCAGCTTTCCGCGGGGCGGCAATGAGCAGTTCTTC
TRBJ1-5	TRBV9	NA	NA	CASSEGYDQPQHF	TGTGCCAGCAGCGAGGGGTACGATCAGCCCCAGCATTTT
TRBJ2-3	TRBV7-6	NA	NA	CASSPTATSTDTQYF	TGTGCCAGCAGCCCGACAGCAACCAGCACAGATACGCAGTATTTT
TRBJ2-7	TRBV4-1	NA	once	CASSQVGTYEQYF	TGCGCCAGCAGCCAAGTAGGGACCTACGAGCAGTACTTC
TRBJ2-1	TRBV29-1	NA	NA	CSVWGDPNEQFF	TGCAGCGTTTGGGGGGATCCGAATGAGCAGTTCTTC
TRBJ2-7	TRBV11-2	NA	NA	CASSLAGLYEQYF	TGTGCCAGCAGCTTAGCTGGGCTTTACGAGCAGTACTTC
TRBJ2-3	TRBV7-2	TRBD2	NA	CASSPRLAGDTDTQYF	TGTGCCAGCAGCCCCCGACTAGCGGGAGACACAGATACGCAGTATTTT
TRBJ1-1	TRBV7-6	NA	NA	CASSLGVFAERNTEAFF	TGTGCCAGCAGCTTAGGAGTATTTGCGGAGCGCAACACTGAAGCTTTCTTT
TRBJ2-5	TRBV13	NA	NA	CASSTPMRGQRETQYF	TGTGCCAGCAGCACCCCTATGCGGGGCCAGAGAGAGACCCAGTACTTC
TRBJ2-7	TRBV29-1	TRBD2	NA	CSAYLSGLAGRVDYEQYF	TGCAGCGCTTATCTGTCGGGTCTAGCGGGAAGGGTGGACTACGAGCAGTACTTC
TRBJ2-7	TRBV7-9	TRBD2	NA	CASSLVIGLAFYEQYF	TGTGCCAGCAGCTTAGTTATCGGACTAGCATTCTACGAGCAGTACTTC
TRBJ1-5	TRBV15	NA	NA	CATSRDGGYNQPQHF	TGTGCCACCAGCAGAGATGGGGGGTACAATCAGCCCCAGCATTTT
TRBJ2-3	TRBV27	TRBD2	NA	CASSLSSGRAFDTQYF	TGTGCCAGCAGTTTGTCTAGCGGGAGGGCCTTTGATACGCAGTATTTT
TRBJ2-3	TRBV7-6	TRBD2	NA	CASSLGLAASTDTQYF	TGTGCCAGCAGCTTGGGACTAGCGGCTAGCACAGATACGCAGTATTTT
TRBJ2-7	TRBV10-2	TRBD1	NA	CASSEETGAYEQYF	TGCGCCAGCAGTGAGGAGACAGGGGCCTACGAGCAGTACTTC
TRBJ2-7	TRBV5-6	TRBD2	NA	CASSPQGLAFGYYEQYF	TGTGCCAGCAGCCCCCAGGGACTAGCTTTCGGGTACTACGAGCAGTACTTC
TRBJ1-1	TRBV13	TRBD1	NA	CASSHIQGDTEAFF	TGTGCCAGCAGTCACATTCAGGGGGACACTGAAGCTTTCTTT
TRBJ1-5	TRBV7-9	TRBD1	NA	CASSLGGGGQPQHF	TGTGCCAGCAGCTTAGGAGGGGGCGGTCAGCCCCAGCATTTT
TRBJ2-7	TRBV5-1	TRBD2	once	CASSSGLAPTLGGYEQYF	TGCGCCAGCAGCTCGGGACTAGCCCCAACTTTGGGGGGCTACGAGCAGTACTTC
TRBJ2-2	TRBV7-2	NA	NA	CASSFMGNTGELFF	TGTGCCAGCAGCTTCATGGGGAACACCGGGGAGCTGTTTTTT
TRBJ2-1	TRBV5-1	NA	NA	CASSWKQGQLDNEQFF	TGCGCCAGCAGCTGGAAACAGGGTCAGCTCGACAATGAGCAGTTCTTC
TRBJ2-7	TRBV5-8	NA	NA	CASSPLRQAGYEQYF	TGTGCCAGCAGCCCACTCCGGCAGGCCGGGTACGAGCAGTACTTC